These 31 T cell receptor beta chains were all obtained from the same sample, sequenced in a study of cytomegalovirus exposure and HLA in healthy donors (dated by TCRdb to 2015 to 2018). The library relied on the immunoSEQ multiplex PCR assay. For the multiplex PCR, a mixture combining 60 forward primers for TCR Vbeta segments and 13 reverse primers for TCR Jbeta segments was used. In its TCRdb copy, this immuneACCESS table keeps in-frame sequences only and misses some clones. Where compared with another copy, unresolved V genes explain less than half of these, and the others have no known cause. This sample holds under 200,000 clones; around 72% were observed only once. The ten largest clones take up around 2.6% of the sample. The sample taken for sequencing was PBMCs. The receptor source for this set is a female donor in good health and CMV-seronegative.

This clone was detected only a few times. The chain employs TRBV7-2 and TRBJ2-1; 13 bases map to TRBD2. The CDR3 extends over 15 amino acids. V lost 2 bases, J lost 8 bases, and 3 bases stayed unmatched. Germline values: CDR1 SGHTA, CDR2 FQGNSA. The DNA for the CDR3 is TGTGCCAGCAGCTTACGGACTAGCGGGGGCGATGAGCAGTTCTTC. Encoded protein: CASSLRTSGGDEQFF.

This chain connects TRBV2 to TRBJ1-4; weak D call: TRBD1 (5 bases). The CDR3 totals 15 residues. The germline V gene encodes CDR1 SNHLY and CDR2 FYNNEI. V was trimmed by 4 bases and J by 2 bases, leaving 11 bases between them. The DNA of the CDR3 is TGTGCCAGCAGTGGACAGACACTTACTAATGAAAAACTGTTTTTT. It yields the protein CASSGQTLTNEKLFF.

J is TRBJ1-4 and V is TRBV7-6; 8 nucleotides align to TRBD1. The V gene's germline CDR1 is SGHVS and CDR2 FNYEAQ. The CDR3 is 16 amino acids. The V gene end was trimmed by 4 bases and the J gene end by 7 bases; junction bases not matched to a gene: 11. CDR3 DNA: TGTGCCAGCAGCTCAAGCCAGGGGGCAGGGGGTGAAAAACTGTTTTTT. It yields the protein CASSSSQGAGGEKLFF.

The rearrangement joins TRBV6-1 to TRBJ2-4; 7 positions agree with TRBD1. From germline, CDR1 is MNHNS and CDR2 SASEGT. The CDR3 totals 14 residues. With V trimmed by 6 bases and J by 1 base, 3 bases remained unmatched. The CDR3 region is CASSQQGAKNIQYF. Written as DNA, the CDR3 is TGTGCCAGCAGCCAACAGGGGGCCAAAAACATTCAGTACTTC.

This chain joins TRBV6-5 and TRBJ1-2; D may be TRBD1 (5 bases). The CDR3 consists of 14 residues. The germline V gene encodes CDR1 MNHEY and CDR2 SVGAGI. V was trimmed by 2 bases and J by 6 bases, leaving 13 bases between them. CDR3 region: CASSYGRQLHGYTF. The CDR3 DNA reads as TGTGCCAGCAGTTACGGTCGACAGTTACATGGCTACACCTTC.

The rearrangement uses TRBV2 and TRBJ2-2, with 7 bases that match TRBD1. Per germline, CDR1 SNHLY and CDR2 FYNNEI. The CDR3 is 15 amino acids. V shed 6 bases, J shed 6 bases, and the junction held 10 bases outside the gene matches. CDR3 coding DNA: TGTGCCAGCAGGCGTAACAGGGGAGAAGCCGGGGAGCTGTTTTTT. Encoded protein: CASRRNRGEAGELFF. Filled out from reference TRBV2 and TRBJ2-2, the complete variable domain reads EPEVTQTPSHQVTQMGQEVILRCVPISNHLYFYWYRQILGQKVEFLVSFYNNEISEKSEIFDDQFSVERPDGSNFTLKIRSTKLEDSAMYFCASRRNRGEAGELFFGEGSRLTVL.

This chain joins TRBV19 and TRBJ2-5, with 7 bases aligning to TRBD1. This CDR3 region has 12 residues. Germline lookup yields CDR1 LNHDA and CDR2 SQIVND (reference sequence). The V and J ends lost 6 bases and 2 bases, in that order; junction bases with no gene match: 0. The CDR3 DNA is TGTGCCAGTAGGGGACAGCAAGAGACCCAGTACTTC. Amino acids: CASRGQQETQYF.

In nucleotides, the CDR3 is TGTGCCACCAGCTCGGCGGGATATTACAATGAGCAGTTCTTC. Its translation is CATSSAGYYNEQFF. V gene TRBV15 combines with J gene TRBJ2-1; D possibly corresponds to TRBD2 (6 bases). The V and J ends lost 5 bases and 4 bases respectively, with 12 bases between them. CDR1 LNHNV and CDR2 YYDKDF come from the germline V gene (reference sequence). The CDR3 has 14 amino acids.

The rearrangement links TRBV6-5 to TRBJ1-1; D remains unclear. Trimming left V 2 bases short and J 2 bases short, with 12 bases between. Germline V gene data show CDR1 as MNHEY and CDR2 as SVGAGI. This CDR3 region has 15 residues. The CDR3 DNA follows: TGTGCCAGCAGTTACAGGCGAGGCTCCAACACTGAAGCTTTCTTT. Protein sequence: CASSYRRGSNTEAFF.

This chain connects TRBV6-4 to TRBJ2-2; a weak D match, TRBD1 (6 bases). This CDR3 is 15 amino acids long. Germline CDR1 and CDR2: MRHNA and SNTAGT. V was trimmed by 2 bases and J by 7 bases, leaving 14 bases between them. The CDR3 sequence: CASSDKAQGGGELFF. CDR3 coding DNA: TGTGCCAGCAGTGACAAGGCTCAAGGGGGCGGGGAGCTGTTTTTT.

The V gene is TRBV6-5, the J gene TRBJ2-2; 8 positions agree with TRBD2. The CDR3 is 15 amino acids. The germline gives CDR1 MNHEY, CDR2 SVGAGI. J gave up 0 bases and V 6 bases, and 3 bases lay outside the gene matches. Here the CDR3 DNA reads TGTGCCAGCAGACTTAGCGGGACGAACACCGGGGAGCTGTTTTTT. This sequence encodes CASRLSGTNTGELFF.

The chain is built from TRBV4-1 and TRBJ1-2; D might be TRBD1 (6 bases). With 4 bases removed from V and 8 bases from J, the gap between germline ends came to 14 bases. The CDR3 has 13 amino acids. CDR1 MGHRA and CDR2 YSYEKL come from the germline V gene. CDR3 nucleotides: TGCGCCAGCAGCCCCCCCCAACAGGGCGGCTACACCTTC. Amino acid sequence: CASSPPQQGGYTF.

The table lists this clone with a few counts. The V and J genes are TRBV19 and TRBJ1-4; the D gene is possibly TRBD1 (5 bases). CDR1 and CDR2 (germline): LNHDA, SQIVND (reference sequence). The length of the CDR3 is 14 residues. Trimming shortened V by 10 bases and J by 0 bases, and 12 bases separated the two germline ends. The CDR3 sequence: CATAQGATNEKLFF. Here the CDR3 DNA reads TGTGCCACCGCGCAGGGCGCAACTAATGAAAAACTGTTTTTT.

The chain uses TRBV15 and TRBJ2-3; TRBD2 aligns across 10 bases. Trimming took 3 bases from V and 6 from J; bases not matched to a gene: 12. Germline V gene sequence: CDR1 LNHNV, CDR2 YYDKDF (reference sequence). The CDR3 covers 17 residues. The CDR3: CATSRERGGDHTDTQYF. The CDR3 coding sequence is TGTGCCACCAGCAGGGAGCGGGGGGGGGACCACACCGATACGCAGTATTTT.

This clone was detected only a few times. The rearrangement uses TRBV19 and TRBJ1-2; 7 nucleotides align to TRBD1. V lost 1 base and J lost 6; bases outside the gene matches: 5. From germline, CDR1 is LNHDA and CDR2 SQIVND (reference sequence). The CDR3 length is 14 residues. This CDR3 reads CASSIGDRANGYTF. The CDR3 DNA follows: TGTGCCAGTAGTATAGGGGACAGAGCTAATGGCTACACCTTC.

J is TRBJ2-2 and V is TRBV7-8, with TRBD2 identical over 7 bases. The V gene end was trimmed by 3 bases and the J gene end by 0 bases; junction bases not matched to a gene: 7. Germline V gene sequence: CDR1 SGHVS, CDR2 FQNEAQ. The CDR3 has 17 residues. The chain's CDR3 is CASSFIGGTANTGELFF. CDR3 DNA: TGTGCCAGCAGCTTTATCGGGGGGACGGCGAACACCGGGGAGCTGTTTTTT.

The chain employs TRBV19 and TRBJ1-2, with TRBD1 matching 7 bases. V lost 4 bases to trimming and J lost 2 bases; unmatched junction nucleotides: 4. This CDR3 spans 14 amino acids. Germline-derived CDR1 and CDR2 are LNHDA and SQIVND (reference sequence). The CDR3 DNA sequence: TGTGCCAGTAGTACTCCGGACAGGAACTATGGCTACACCTTC. Amino acid sequence: CASSTPDRNYGYTF.

The V gene is TRBV2, the J gene TRBJ2-7; D is possibly TRBD1 (5 bases). Germline assignment: CDR1 SNHLY and CDR2 FYNNEI. This CDR3 spans 13 amino acids. Trimming pared 3 bases from V and 6 bases from J, leaving 12 bases between. The CDR3 here is CASSDAQGTEQYF. DNA for the CDR3: TGTGCCAGCAGTGACGCCCAGGGTACCGAGCAGTACTTC.

This clone showed up just once. The chain recombines TRBV18 with TRBJ2-5; weak D call: TRBD1 (6 bases). Looked up from germline, CDR1 is KGHSH and CDR2 is LQKENI. V dropped 2 bases and J dropped 5 bases, with 9 bases sitting between them. The CDR3 extends over 13 amino acids. CDR3 amino acids: CASSPGGLETQYF. The DNA for the CDR3 is TGTGCCAGCTCACCAGGGGGCTTGGAGACCCAGTACTTC.

On this clone: This sample includes further DNA sequences coding for the same CDR3. CDR3 sequence reads: CASSPGQGTEAFF. Written as DNA, the CDR3 is TGTGCCAGCTCACCTGGGCAGGGAACTGAAGCTTTCTTT. The chain carries TRBV18 and TRBJ1-1; D perhaps matches TRBD1 (5 bases). V lost 3 bases, J lost 5 bases, and 10 bases lay in between. The CDR3 is 13 residues long. CDR1 KGHSH and CDR2 LQKENI come from the germline V gene.

This clone is a singleton in its sample. The rearrangement joins TRBV27 to TRBJ2-3; 9 bases align to TRBD1. The CDR3 runs 18 residues. Germline-derived CDR1 and CDR2 are MNHEY and SMNVEV (reference sequence). J lost 4 bases, V lost 3 bases, and 14 bases had no gene match. CDR3 residues: CASSFLIGTGSSSDTQYF. In DNA, the CDR3 is TGTGCCAGCAGTTTCTTAATAGGGACAGGGAGTAGTTCAGATACGCAGTATTTT.

J is TRBJ1-5 and V is TRBV19; D ambiguous. The CDR3 sequence is 14 residues long. Germline V gene data show CDR1 as LNHDA and CDR2 as SQIVND (reference sequence). V was trimmed by 2 bases and J by 4 bases, leaving 9 bases between them. CDR3 loop: CASSITGINQPQHF. CDR3 nucleotide sequence: TGTGCCAGTAGTATAACCGGGATTAATCAGCCCCAGCATTTT.

CDR3 residues: CASSVDRESYNEQFF. CDR3 nucleotides: TGTGCCAGCAGCGTAGACAGGGAATCCTACAATGAGCAGTTCTTC. This chain connects TRBV9 to TRBJ2-1; D perhaps matches TRBD1 (6 bases). Germline values: CDR1 SGDLS, CDR2 YYNGEE. The germline V and J ends were trimmed by 0 bases and 1 base, with 8 bases remaining between them. The CDR3 length is 15 residues.

This clone has a handful of counts. V is TRBV5-4 and J is TRBJ2-7, with 7 bases fitting TRBD1. Unmatched junction bases numbered 6, after V lost 0 bases and J lost 6 bases. The germline V gene has CDR1 SGHNT and CDR2 YYREEE (reference sequence). CDR3 length equals 14 residues. This chain's CDR3 is CASSLEGASGEQYF. DNA for the CDR3: TGTGCCAGCAGCTTGGAGGGGGCGTCTGGCGAGCAGTACTTC. The entire variable domain, with the rest obtained from reference TRBV5-4 and TRBJ2-7, is as follows: ETGVTQSPTHLIKTRGQQVTLRCSSQSGHNTVSWYQQALGQGPQFIFQYYREEENGRGNFPPRFSGLQFPNYSSELNVNALELDDSALYLCASSLEGASGEQYFGPGTRLTVT.

On this clone: Additional DNA sequences in this sample encode the identical CDR3. The CDR3 region is CASRTGGDTQYF. CDR3 sequence (DNA): TGTGCCAGCAGAACAGGGGGGGATACGCAGTATTTT. The chain employs TRBV2 and TRBJ2-3, with TRBD1 identical over 8 bases. This CDR3 has 12 amino acids. Germline V gene data show CDR1 as SNHLY and CDR2 as FYNNEI. V dropped 6 bases and J dropped 6; count of bases not matched to a gene: 2.

The chain is built from TRBV4-1 and TRBJ2-1; 9 bases agree with TRBD2. Trimming cost V 3 bases and J 4 bases; bases outside gene matches: 4. The CDR3 consists of 15 residues. Per the germline V gene, CDR1 is MGHRA and CDR2 is YSYEKL. The CDR3 reads CASSQGLADYNEQFF. In nucleotides, the CDR3 is TGCGCCAGCAGCCAGGGACTAGCAGATTACAATGAGCAGTTCTTC.

The chain uses TRBV15 and TRBJ1-2; D may be TRBD1 (5 bases). The CDR3 totals 18 residues. Germline V gene data show CDR1 as LNHNV and CDR2 as YYDKDF (reference sequence). V shed 1 base and J shed 1 base, with 19 bases lying between them. The CDR3 DNA is TGTGCCACCAGCAGAGGTCAACCCGTTGGAAGGGGTAACTATGGCTACACCTTC. This encodes CATSRGQPVGRGNYGYTF.

This clone has only a few counts. The rearrangement joins TRBV4-3 to TRBJ1-1; 9 bases are shared with TRBD1. CDR3 length: 17 amino acids. J was trimmed by 4 bases and V by 4 bases; bases with no gene match: 13. Germline CDR1 reads LGHNA; CDR2 reads YSLEER. The CDR3 nucleotides read TGCGCCAGCAGCCTGATGAAGGGGGACAGGGTTGCCACTGAAGCTTTCTTT. Amino acid sequence: CASSLMKGDRVATEAFF.

The chain has TRBV15 and TRBJ1-5; D gene uncertain. V gave up 0 bases and J gave up 5 bases, with 11 bases separating them. Germline CDR1 reads LNHNV; CDR2 reads YYDKDF (reference sequence). This CDR3 comprises 15 residues. This CDR3 is CATSRDAEGHQPQHF. Here the CDR3 DNA reads TGTGCCACCAGCAGAGATGCGGAGGGCCATCAGCCCCAGCATTTT.

The V gene is TRBV7-2, the J gene TRBJ2-5, with D perhaps matching TRBD2 (6 bases). Trimming took 5 bases from V and 2 from J, leaving 18 bases between them. This CDR3 is 16 amino acids long. CDR1 SGHTA and CDR2 FQGNSA come from the germline V gene. The chain's CDR3 is CASSRLGAGLQETQYF. The CDR3, as DNA: TGTGCCAGCAGCCGCCTCGGCGCGGGATTACAAGAGACCCAGTACTTC.

The V and J genes are TRBV5-8 and TRBJ2-1, with D possibly TRBD2 on 6 matching bases. The CDR3 runs 14 residues. Looked up from germline, CDR1 is SGHTS and CDR2 is YDEGEE. Trimming shortened V by 4 bases and J by 7 bases, and 15 bases separated the two germline ends. This chain's CDR3 is CASSLRLVTNEQFF. The DNA of the CDR3 is TGTGCCAGCAGCCTAAGACTAGTAACTAATGAGCAGTTCTTC.